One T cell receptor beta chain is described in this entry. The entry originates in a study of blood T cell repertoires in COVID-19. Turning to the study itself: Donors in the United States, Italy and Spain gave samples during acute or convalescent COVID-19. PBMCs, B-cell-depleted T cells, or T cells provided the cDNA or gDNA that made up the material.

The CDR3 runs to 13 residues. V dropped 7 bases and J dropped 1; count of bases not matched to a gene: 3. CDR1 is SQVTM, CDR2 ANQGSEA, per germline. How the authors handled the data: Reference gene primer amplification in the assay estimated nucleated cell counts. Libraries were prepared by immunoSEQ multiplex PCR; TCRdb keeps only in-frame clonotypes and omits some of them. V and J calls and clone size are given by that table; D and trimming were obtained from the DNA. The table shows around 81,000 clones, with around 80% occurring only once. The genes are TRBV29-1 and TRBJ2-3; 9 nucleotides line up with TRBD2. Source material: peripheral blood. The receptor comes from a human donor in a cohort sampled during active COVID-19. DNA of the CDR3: TGCAGCGCACGGACTAGCGGCACAGATACGCAGTATTTT. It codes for CSARTSGTDTQYF.